The 2 T cell receptor beta chains below all came from one sample that was sequenced in a study of chemoradiotherapy in HPV16-positive cancers (dated 2022 in TCRdb). Library prep was done by the immunoSEQ multiplex PCR assay. TCRdb holds this immuneACCESS table with in-frame rearrangements only. Some clones are missing; in checked studies, unresolved V genes explain under half, and the rest has no known cause. Across this sample there are approximately 10,000 clones, with roughly 82% seen only once. The top ten hold about 2.7% of the sample. The input for sequencing was blood, taken from a patient who underwent chemoradiotherapy. The receptors originated from a human donor with HPV-associated anogenital cancer.

This clone was found once. The gene calls are TRBV19 and TRBJ1-2, with no clear D. This CDR3 comprises 12 residues. V was trimmed by 7 bases and J by 2 bases, leaving 8 bases between them. Germline V gives CDR1 LNHDA, CDR2 SQIVND (reference sequence). The CDR3 reads CASKEGNYGYTF. In DNA, the CDR3 is TGTGCCAGTAAAGAAGGGAACTATGGCTACACCTTC.

This chain connects TRBV5-1 to TRBJ2-1; 7 nucleotides align to TRBD1. There are 16 residues in the CDR3. J gave up 8 bases and V 4 bases, and 15 bases lay outside the gene matches. Germline V lookup: CDR1 SGHRS, CDR2 YFSETQ. CDR3 sequence: CASSSLTLGQIDEQFF. DNA for the CDR3: TGCGCCAGCAGCAGTCTAACCCTGGGACAGATTGATGAGCAGTTCTTC.